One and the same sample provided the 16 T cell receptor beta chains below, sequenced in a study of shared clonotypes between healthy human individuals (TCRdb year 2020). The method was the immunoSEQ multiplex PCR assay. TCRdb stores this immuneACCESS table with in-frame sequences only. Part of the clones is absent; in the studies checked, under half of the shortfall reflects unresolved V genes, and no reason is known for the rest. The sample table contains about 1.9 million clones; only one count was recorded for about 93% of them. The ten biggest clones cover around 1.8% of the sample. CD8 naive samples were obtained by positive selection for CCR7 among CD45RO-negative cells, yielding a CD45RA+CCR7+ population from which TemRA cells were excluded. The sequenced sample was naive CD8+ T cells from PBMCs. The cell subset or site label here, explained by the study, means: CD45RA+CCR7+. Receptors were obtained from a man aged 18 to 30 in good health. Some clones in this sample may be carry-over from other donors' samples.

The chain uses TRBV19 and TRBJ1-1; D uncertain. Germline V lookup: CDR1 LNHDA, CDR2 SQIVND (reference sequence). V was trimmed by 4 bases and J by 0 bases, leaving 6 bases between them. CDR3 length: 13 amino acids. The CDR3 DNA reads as TGTGCCAGTAGTAAGGTCCTGAACACTGAAGCTTTCTTT. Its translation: CASSKVLNTEAFF.

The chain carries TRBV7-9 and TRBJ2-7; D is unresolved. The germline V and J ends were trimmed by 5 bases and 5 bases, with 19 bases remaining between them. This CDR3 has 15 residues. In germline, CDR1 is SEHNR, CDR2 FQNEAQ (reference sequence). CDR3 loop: CASSPPNTQTDEQYF. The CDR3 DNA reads TGTGCCAGCAGCCCCCCCAATACACAAACCGACGAGCAGTACTTC.

The CDR3 here is CSARDGGQYF. CDR3 in DNA: TGCAGTGCTAGAGACGGTGGGCAGTATTTT. This chain uses TRBV20-1 with TRBJ2-3, with D hard to call. The CDR3 length is 10 residues. The germline V gene has CDR1 DFQATT and CDR2 SNEGSKA (reference sequence). V dropped 0 bases and J dropped 11 bases, with 6 bases sitting between them.

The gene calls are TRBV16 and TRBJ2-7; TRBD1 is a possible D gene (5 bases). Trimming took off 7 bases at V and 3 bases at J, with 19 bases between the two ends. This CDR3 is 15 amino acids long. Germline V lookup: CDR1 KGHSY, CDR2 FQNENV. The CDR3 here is CASIHSELGLYEQYF. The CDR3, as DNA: TGTGCCAGCATCCACTCTGAGCTGGGGCTCTACGAGCAGTACTTC.

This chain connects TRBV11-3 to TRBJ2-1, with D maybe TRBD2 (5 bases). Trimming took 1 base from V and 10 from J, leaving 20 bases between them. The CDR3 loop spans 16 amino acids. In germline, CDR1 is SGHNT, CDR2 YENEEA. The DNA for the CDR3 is TGTGCCAGCAGCTTAGGTAATAGCGCCTCCTTGGGGGAGCAGTTCTTC. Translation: CASSLGNSASLGEQFF.

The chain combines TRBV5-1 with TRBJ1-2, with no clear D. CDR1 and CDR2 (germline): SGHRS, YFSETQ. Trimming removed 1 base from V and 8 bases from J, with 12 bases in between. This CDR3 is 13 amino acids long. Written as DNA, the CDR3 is TGCGCCAGCAGCTTGTCGGATGGGAACGGCTACACCTTC. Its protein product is CASSLSDGNGYTF.

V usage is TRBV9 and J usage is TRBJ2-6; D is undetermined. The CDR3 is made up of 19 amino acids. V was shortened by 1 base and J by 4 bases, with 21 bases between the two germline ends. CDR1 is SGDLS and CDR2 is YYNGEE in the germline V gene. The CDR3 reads CASSVPPVYEVWGANVLTF. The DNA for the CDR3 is TGTGCCAGCAGCGTACCCCCTGTATATGAGGTGTGGGGGGCCAACGTCCTGACTTTC.

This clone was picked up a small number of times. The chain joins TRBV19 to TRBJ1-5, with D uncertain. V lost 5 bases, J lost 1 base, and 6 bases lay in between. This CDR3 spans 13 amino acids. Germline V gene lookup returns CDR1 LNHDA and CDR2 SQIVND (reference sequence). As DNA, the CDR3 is TGTGCCAGTAGTCAGCAAAGCAATCAGCCCCAGCATTTT. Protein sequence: CASSQQSNQPQHF.

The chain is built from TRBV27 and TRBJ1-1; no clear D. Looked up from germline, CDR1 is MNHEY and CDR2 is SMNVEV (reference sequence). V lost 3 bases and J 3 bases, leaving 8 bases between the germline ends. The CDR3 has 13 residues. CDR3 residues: CASSLADYTEAFF. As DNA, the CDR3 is TGTGCCAGCAGTTTGGCCGATTACACTGAAGCTTTCTTT.

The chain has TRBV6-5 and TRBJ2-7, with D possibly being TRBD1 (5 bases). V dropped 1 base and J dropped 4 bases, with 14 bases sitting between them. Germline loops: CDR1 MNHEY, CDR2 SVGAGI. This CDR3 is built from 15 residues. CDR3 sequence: CASSYLEGAAYEQYF. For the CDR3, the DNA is TGTGCCAGCAGTTACTTGGAAGGGGCTGCTTACGAGCAGTACTTC.

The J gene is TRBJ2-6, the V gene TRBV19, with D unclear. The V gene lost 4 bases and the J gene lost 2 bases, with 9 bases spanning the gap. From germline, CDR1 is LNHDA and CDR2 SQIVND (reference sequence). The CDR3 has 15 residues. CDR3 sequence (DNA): TGTGCCAGTAGTAGAGAGGAGACTGGGGCCAACGTCCTGACTTTC. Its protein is CASSREETGANVLTF.

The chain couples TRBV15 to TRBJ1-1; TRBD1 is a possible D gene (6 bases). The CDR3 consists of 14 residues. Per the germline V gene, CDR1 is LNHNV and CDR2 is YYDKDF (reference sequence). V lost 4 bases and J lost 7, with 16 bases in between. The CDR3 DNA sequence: TGTGCCACCAGCAATAGTGACAGGTTACGTGAAGCTTTCTTT. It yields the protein CATSNSDRLREAFF.

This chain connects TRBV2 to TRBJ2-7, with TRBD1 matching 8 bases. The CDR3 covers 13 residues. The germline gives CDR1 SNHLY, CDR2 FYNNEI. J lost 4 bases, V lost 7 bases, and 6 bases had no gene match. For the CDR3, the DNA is TGTGCCAGCACGGGACAGGTAGTTTACGAGCAGTACTTC. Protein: CASTGQVVYEQYF.

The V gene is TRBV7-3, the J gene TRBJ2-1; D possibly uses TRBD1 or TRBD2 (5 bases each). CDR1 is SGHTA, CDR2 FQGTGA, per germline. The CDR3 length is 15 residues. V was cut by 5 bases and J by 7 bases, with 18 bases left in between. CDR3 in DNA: TGTGCCAGCAGCCCCAATGGGGGTAAGGGGAATGAGCAGTTCTTC. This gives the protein CASSPNGGKGNEQFF. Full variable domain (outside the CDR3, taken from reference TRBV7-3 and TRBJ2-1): GAGVSQTPSNKVTEKGKYVELRCDPISGHTALYWYRQSLGQGPEFLIYFQGTGAADDSGLPNDRFFAVRPEGSVSTLKIQRTERGDSAVYLCASSPNGGKGNEQFFGPGTRLTVL.

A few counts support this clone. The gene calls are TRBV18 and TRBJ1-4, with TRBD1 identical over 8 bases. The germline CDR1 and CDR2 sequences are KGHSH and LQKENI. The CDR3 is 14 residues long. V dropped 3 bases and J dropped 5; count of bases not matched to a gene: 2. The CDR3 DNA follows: TGTGCCAGCTCACCGGACAGGGTCAATGAAAAACTGTTTTTT. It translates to CASSPDRVNEKLFF.

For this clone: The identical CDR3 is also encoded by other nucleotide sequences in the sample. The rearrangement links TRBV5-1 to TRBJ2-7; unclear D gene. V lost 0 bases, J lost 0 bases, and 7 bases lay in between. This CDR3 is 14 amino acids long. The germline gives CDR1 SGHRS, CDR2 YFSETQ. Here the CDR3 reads CASSLGRSSYEQYF. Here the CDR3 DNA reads TGCGCCAGCAGCTTGGGCCGTAGCTCCTACGAGCAGTACTTC.